These 12 T cell receptor beta chains originate from one sample sequenced in a study of T cells after yellow fever vaccination. TCRdb recomputed calls from the 5' RACE reads with MiXCR, one row per CDR3 protein. The table lists a few hundred thousand distinct CDR3 sequences, roughly 4.3% of them singletons. The material sequenced was PBMCs, taken 15 days after the yellow fever booster vaccination. These receptor sequences come from a man aged 18 to 35 who received the YFV17D yellow fever vaccine.

This clonotype was picked up many times. V gene TRBV12-3 or TRBV12-4 combines with J gene TRBJ1-1; no clear D. The CDR3 loop spans 11 amino acids. Trimming took 6 bases from V and 11 from J, leaving 13 bases between them. The CDR3 loop reads CASSPRRGAFF. The CDR3 nucleotides read TGTGCCAGCAGCCCCCGCCGGGGTGCTTTCTTT.

This chain uses TRBV19 with TRBJ1-5; unclear D gene. This CDR3 contains 12 residues. The V end was cut by 10 bases, the J end by 2 bases, with 9 bases between. Germline loops: CDR1 LNHDA, CDR2 SQIVND (reference sequence). The CDR3 region is CATTRGNQPQHF. In DNA, the CDR3 is TGTGCCACCACCCGCGGCAATCAGCCCCAGCATTTT.

This chain links TRBV28 with TRBJ1-1, with D possibly matching TRBD1 (5 bases). The CDR3 has 18 residues. Germline lookup yields CDR1 MDHEN and CDR2 SYDVKM. V lost 3 bases and J lost 0, with 20 bases in between. CDR3 sequence: CASSFPGTAGLMNTEAFF. DNA of the CDR3: TGTGCCAGCAGTTTCCCCGGGACCGCGGGTCTCATGAACACTGAAGCTTTCTTT. Using reference TRBV28 and TRBJ1-1 for the parts outside the CDR3, the full variable domain is DVKVTQSSRYLVKRTGEKVFLECVQDMDHENMFWYRQDPGLGLRLIYFSYDVKMKEKGDIPEGYSVSREKKERFSLILESASTNQTSMYLCASSFPGTAGLMNTEAFFGQGTRLTVV.

This clonotype was recorded at least ten times. The rearrangement uses TRBV7-2 and TRBJ2-3; D may be TRBD2 (6 bases). CDR3 size: 12 residues. Germline V gene data show CDR1 as SGHTA and CDR2 as FQGNSA. V was pared by 4 bases and J by 5 bases, with 7 bases between. The CDR3 loop is CASSWRGDTQYF. In nucleotides, the CDR3 is TGTGCCAGCAGCTGGAGGGGAGATACGCAGTATTTT.

This clonotype was picked up many times. The V call is TRBV20-1, the J call TRBJ1-5, with D tentatively TRBD1 (5 bases). V gave up 8 bases and J gave up 0 bases, with 14 bases separating them. The CDR3 covers 14 residues. Germline V CDR1 and CDR2: DFQATT, SNEGSKA (reference sequence). CDR3 residues: CSPKPGYSNQPQHF. DNA of the CDR3: TGCAGTCCCAAACCAGGGTATAGCAATCAGCCCCAGCATTTT.

This clonotype was counted between two and nine times. The V gene is TRBV11-2, the J gene TRBJ2-3; possible D gene TRBD1, 6 bases. Germline assignment: CDR1 SGHAT and CDR2 FQNNGV. The CDR3 is 15 amino acids. V lost 4 bases to trimming and J lost 5 bases, with 16 bases between them. The DNA of the CDR3 is TGTGCCAGCAGCTCTACAGGGCGGGCTAAAGATACGCAGTATTTT. Protein product: CASSSTGRAKDTQYF.

The chain's CDR3 is CASSLGVLGLQETQYF. As DNA, the CDR3 is TGTGCCAGCAGCTTAGGGGTTCTGGGGCTCCAAGAGACCCAGTACTTC. This chain uses TRBV7-9 with TRBJ2-5; the D gene is possibly TRBD1 (5 bases). Germline CDR1 is SEHNR and CDR2 is FQNEAQ (reference sequence). There are 16 residues in the CDR3. V was trimmed by 1 base and J by 1 base, leaving 13 bases between them.

The rearrangement links TRBV7-2 to TRBJ2-2; weak D call: TRBD2 (7 bases). V shed 1 base and J shed 0 bases, with 12 bases lying between them. This CDR3 spans 17 amino acids. CDR1 SGHTA and CDR2 FQGNSA come from the germline V gene. CDR3 nucleotide sequence: TGTGCCAGCAGCTTAGTGGGGGGGCCATCGAACACCGGGGAGCTGTTTTTT. The encoded protein is CASSLVGGPSNTGELFF.

This clonotype was seen a handful of times. The chain has TRBV7-2 and TRBJ2-7; D uncertain. CDR1 and CDR2 (germline): SGHTA, FQGNSA. This CDR3 is built from 14 residues. The germline V and J ends were trimmed by 3 bases and 2 bases, with 11 bases remaining between them. The CDR3 DNA is TGTGCCAGCAGCTTTCCAGGCTTGACCTACGAGCAGTACTTC. Amino acids: CASSFPGLTYEQYF.

This clonotype was counted ten times or more. The CDR3 spells CSASPGIPSPLHF. Written as DNA, the CDR3 is TGCAGTGCTAGCCCGGGGATCCCTTCACCCCTCCACTTT. The rearrangement links TRBV20-1 to TRBJ1-6; D is ambiguous. Trimming took 3 bases from V and 9 from J, leaving 12 bases between them. CDR1 and CDR2 from the germline V gene are DFQATT and SNEGSKA (reference sequence). The CDR3 has 13 residues.

This clonotype has ten or more counts. J is TRBJ2-2 and V is TRBV9; TRBD2 matches at 13 bases. CDR1 and CDR2 from the germline V gene are SGDLS and YYNGEE. Trimming cost V 4 bases and J 0 bases; bases outside gene matches: 6. The CDR3 consists of 18 residues. The CDR3 loop reads CASSPRLAGGTNTGELFF. CDR3 in DNA: TGTGCCAGCAGCCCCCGACTAGCGGGGGGAACGAACACCGGGGAGCTGTTTTTT.

This clonotype came up a few times. CDR3 coding DNA: TGCGCCAGCAGCCAAGAATTGCCGGATTCACCCCTCCACTTT. Translating it yields CASSQELPDSPLHF. The chain uses TRBV4-3 and TRBJ1-6; no clear D gene. Trimming removed 0 bases at V and 8 bases at J, with 8 bases between. CDR3 length equals 14 residues. Germline V gene sequence: CDR1 LGHNA, CDR2 YSLEER.